This entry lists 17 T cell receptor beta chains sequenced from one sample in a study of blood T cell repertoires in COVID-19. Assay: immunoSEQ multiplex PCR; the TCRdb copy retains only in-frame clones and omits some. The data show approximately 94,000 clones, with around nine tenths seen just once and 4.8% held by the top ten. Sequenced input: peripheral blood. The receptors derive from a woman older than 75 with active COVID-19.

V and J are TRBV12-5 and TRBJ2-2; 8 positions agree with TRBD2. V lost 9 bases to trimming and J lost 5 bases; unmatched junction nucleotides: 5. Looked up from germline, CDR1 is LGHNT and CDR2 is FRNRAP. The CDR3 runs 13 residues. The CDR3 loop reads CASRASGTGELFF. DNA of the CDR3: TGTGCTAGCCGGGCTAGCGGGACCGGGGAGCTGTTTTTT. Filled out from reference TRBV12-5 and TRBJ2-2, the complete variable domain reads DARVTQTPRHKVTEMGQEVTMRCQPILGHNTVFWYRQTMMQGLELLAYFRNRAPLDDSGMPKDRFSAEMPDATLATLKIQPSEPRDSAVYFCASRASGTGELFFGEGSRLTVL.

CDR3 residues: CASSPFSGRGDEQFF. As DNA, the CDR3 is TGTGCCAGCTCCCCTTTTAGCGGGAGAGGCGATGAGCAGTTCTTC. This chain uses TRBV18 with TRBJ2-1, with TRBD2 identical over 9 bases. The CDR3 has 15 amino acids. Per the germline V gene, CDR1 is KGHSH and CDR2 is LQKENI. V lost 6 bases and J lost 8; bases outside the gene matches: 11.

V is TRBV18 and J is TRBJ2-1; 12 nucleotides line up with TRBD2. Germline CDR1 KGHSH, CDR2 LQKENI. V lost 3 bases and J lost 5; bases outside the gene matches: 5. The CDR3 is made up of 16 amino acids. In nucleotides, the CDR3 is TGTGCCAGCTCACCTTCGACTAGCGGGAGTAACAATGAGCAGTTCTTC. This encodes CASSPSTSGSNNEQFF. The entire variable domain, with the rest obtained from reference TRBV18 and TRBJ2-1, is as follows: NAGVMQNPRHLVRRRGQEARLRCSPMKGHSHVYWYRQLPEEGLKFMVYLQKENIIDESGMPKERFSAEFPKEGPSILRIQQVVRGDSAAYFCASSPSTSGSNNEQFFGPGTRLTVL.

V usage is TRBV6-5 and J usage is TRBJ1-2; possible D gene TRBD1, 5 bases. In germline, CDR1 is MNHEY, CDR2 SVGAGI. Trimming took 2 bases from V and 8 from J, leaving 9 bases between them. The CDR3 contains 12 residues. Written as DNA, the CDR3 is TGTGCCAGCAGTTACCAGGGTGACGGCTACACCTTC. Residues: CASSYQGDGYTF.

This rearrangement joins TRBV3-1 (or the pseudogene TRBV3-2) to TRBJ2-5; D unresolved. V gave up 3 bases and J gave up 3 bases, with 11 bases separating them. Germline CDR1 and CDR2: LGHDT and YNNKEL (reference sequence). The CDR3 covers 14 residues. The CDR3 region is CASSHSYPKETQYF. Written as DNA, the CDR3 is TGTGCCAGCAGCCACTCCTACCCGAAAGAGACCCAGTACTTC.

The genes are TRBV28 and TRBJ1-2; TRBD1 agrees at 7 bases. Losses at the gene ends were 3 bases for V and 4 bases for J; bases not matched to a gene: 2. The CDR3 sequence is 13 residues long. Germline V gene lookup returns CDR1 MDHEN and CDR2 SYDVKM. The CDR3 coding sequence is TGTGCCAGCAGTTTGACAGGGCCCTATGGCTACACCTTC. Protein product: CASSLTGPYGYTF.

The chain has TRBV28 and TRBJ2-7; TRBD1 matches at 8 bases. V dropped 6 bases and J dropped 0; count of bases not matched to a gene: 10. This CDR3 region has 16 residues. CDR1 and CDR2 (germline): MDHEN, SYDVKM. CDR3 region: CASSPIRGQDSYEQYF. CDR3 coding DNA: TGTGCCAGCAGCCCAATCCGGGGACAGGACTCCTACGAGCAGTACTTC.

V gene TRBV7-9 combines with J gene TRBJ2-1; 9 positions agree with TRBD2. This CDR3 spans 15 amino acids. The germline gives CDR1 SEHNR, CDR2 FQNEAQ (reference sequence). V gave up 3 bases and J gave up 5 bases; unmatched junction bases: 5. CDR3 amino acids: CASSFLAGNHNEQFF. The CDR3 DNA follows: TGTGCCAGCAGCTTTCTAGCGGGAAACCACAATGAGCAGTTCTTC.

V gene TRBV5-4 combines with J gene TRBJ2-4; D remains ambiguous. CDR1 and CDR2 from the germline V gene are SGHNT and YYREEE (reference sequence). The CDR3 consists of 12 residues. Trimming pared 3 bases from V and 1 base from J, leaving 2 bases between. CDR3 bases: TGTGCCAGCAGCTCTGCCAAAAACATTCAGTACTTC. Translated, it gives CASSSAKNIQYF. The full variable domain, with the rest looked up from reference TRBV5-4 and TRBJ2-4, is ETGVTQSPTHLIKTRGQQVTLRCSSQSGHNTVSWYQQALGQGPQFIFQYYREEENGRGNFPPRFSGLQFPNYSSELNVNALELDDSALYLCASSSAKNIQYFGAGTRLSVL.

The genes are TRBV4-3 and TRBJ1-3; D not certain. This CDR3 spans 15 amino acids. Between the trimmed V and J ends, which lost 4 bases and 6 bases, there was a span of 16 bases. Germline CDR1 and CDR2: LGHNA and YSLEER. The CDR3 protein is CASSPYWAVQNTIYF. The CDR3 nucleotides read TGCGCCAGCAGCCCGTATTGGGCAGTGCAAAACACCATATATTTT.

This clone has more than one count but fewer than ten. The genes are TRBV28 and TRBJ1-2; D unclear. Trimming stripped 10 bases from V and 3 bases from J, with 18 bases between. Germline CDR1 and CDR2: MDHEN and SYDVKM. The CDR3 is made up of 14 amino acids. CDR3: CATGRASLDYGYTF. CDR3 sequence (DNA): TGTGCCACCGGGAGAGCTTCTCTGGACTATGGCTACACCTTC.

V usage is TRBV28 and J usage is TRBJ2-3; 7 nucleotides match TRBD1. Germline V gives CDR1 MDHEN, CDR2 SYDVKM. Unmatched junction bases numbered 13, after V lost 7 bases and J lost 6 bases. This CDR3 is built from 15 residues. CDR3 nucleotide sequence: TGTGCCAGCATTAAGGGGGCCACTTTCGGGGATACGCAGTATTTT. It yields the protein CASIKGATFGDTQYF.

The chain is built from TRBV6-5 and TRBJ1-1, with D unclear. The length of the CDR3 is 14 residues. V was shortened by 6 bases and J by 3 bases, with 14 bases between the two germline ends. The V gene's germline CDR1 is MNHEY and CDR2 SVGAGI. The CDR3 DNA sequence: TGTGCCAGCAGCCCAGGAGGGTTGGACACTGAAGCTTTCTTT. This encodes CASSPGGLDTEAFF.

The genes are TRBV7-9 and TRBJ2-1; 9 bases line up with TRBD2. V lost 5 bases to trimming and J lost 6 bases; unmatched junction nucleotides: 11. Germline V gene sequence: CDR1 SEHNR, CDR2 FQNEAQ (reference sequence). The CDR3 runs to 16 residues. CDR3 in amino acids: CASSSYPGLAPNEQFF. The DNA for the CDR3 is TGTGCCAGCAGCAGCTATCCGGGACTAGCCCCCAATGAGCAGTTCTTC. The entire variable domain, with the rest obtained from reference TRBV7-9 and TRBJ2-1, is as follows: DTGVSQNPRHKITKRGQNVTFRCDPISEHNRLYWYRQTLGQGPEFLTYFQNEAQLEKSRLLSDRFSAERPKGSFSTLEIQRTEQGDSAMYLCASSSYPGLAPNEQFFGPGTRLTVL.

This clone has a single count. J is TRBJ2-5 and V is TRBV7-3, with 12 nucleotides matching TRBD2. This CDR3 region has 16 residues. CDR1 SGHTA and CDR2 FQGTGA come from the germline V gene. The V segment lost 5 bases and the J segment 4 bases; nucleotides outside the gene matches: 8. The CDR3, as DNA: TGTGCCAGCAGCCCGCTAGCGGGAGGGCCGAGAGAGACCCAGTACTTC. Protein: CASSPLAGGPRETQYF.

J is TRBJ1-6 and V is TRBV7-2, with unresolved D. CDR3 length equals 17 residues. The V end was cut by 1 base, the J end by 7 bases, with 17 bases between. CDR1 and CDR2 (germline): SGHTA, FQGNSA. For the CDR3, the DNA is TGTGCCAGCAGCTTAGGGAGATTGGGGAGGTGGAATTCACCCCTCCACTTT. Its protein is CASSLGRLGRWNSPLHF.

This rearrangement joins TRBV27 to TRBJ1-5, with D tentatively TRBD1 (6 bases). Germline V gene sequence: CDR1 MNHEY, CDR2 SMNVEV (reference sequence). V shed 2 bases and J shed 6 bases, with 8 bases lying between them. The CDR3 has 13 amino acids. The CDR3 sequence: CASSLNRAQPQHF. The CDR3 nucleotides read TGTGCCAGCAGTTTAAACAGGGCTCAGCCCCAGCATTTT.